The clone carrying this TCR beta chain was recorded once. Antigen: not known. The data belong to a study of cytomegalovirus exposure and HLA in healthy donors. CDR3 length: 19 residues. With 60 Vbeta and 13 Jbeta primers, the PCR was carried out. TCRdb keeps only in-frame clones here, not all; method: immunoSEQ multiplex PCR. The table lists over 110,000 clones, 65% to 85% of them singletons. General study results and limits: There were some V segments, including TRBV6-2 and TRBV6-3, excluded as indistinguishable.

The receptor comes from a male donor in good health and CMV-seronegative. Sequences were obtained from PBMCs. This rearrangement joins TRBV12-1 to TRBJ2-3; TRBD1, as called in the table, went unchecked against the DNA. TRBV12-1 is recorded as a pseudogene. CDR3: CASSPMPPFPRDSTDTQYF. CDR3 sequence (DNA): TGTGCCAGCAGCCCTATGCCGCCTTTCCCCCGCGACAGTACAGATACGCAGTATTTT.